Presented here are 22 T cell receptor beta chains from one specimen sequenced in a study of cytomegalovirus exposure and HLA in healthy donors. The PCR had 60 Vbeta and 13 Jbeta primers. Repertoires were generated with immunoSEQ multiplex PCR, while TCRdb's copy carries only in-frame clones and drops some. This sample carries more than 110,000 clones, just over 70% of them seen once, and the ten largest clones take 1.5% to 2%. Material: PBMCs. The receptors come from a woman younger than 45 in good health and CMV-seronegative.

DNA of the CDR3: TGTGCCAGCAGTTTAACTTGGAGCAATCAGCCCCAGCATTTT. This codes for CASSLTWSNQPQHF. The chain employs TRBV28 and TRBJ1-5; D ambiguous. Germline V CDR1 and CDR2: MDHEN, SYDVKM. The V end was cut by 2 bases, the J end by 1 base, with 6 bases between. The CDR3 runs 14 residues.

The gene calls are TRBV7-2 and TRBJ2-1, with 13 bases identical to TRBD2. With V trimmed by 4 bases and J by 14 bases, 8 bases remained unmatched. CDR1 and CDR2 (germline): SGHTA, FQGNSA. The CDR3 totals 14 residues. The CDR3 bases are TGTGCCAGCAGCTGGACTAGCGGGAGCACCCCGGAGTTCTTC. This encodes CASSWTSGSTPEFF.

Notes on this clone: The junction does not match germline at one end; this may be a read error. This sample includes further DNA sequences coding for the same CDR3. The J gene is TRBJ2-6, the V gene TRBV28; D is ambiguous. CDR3 length equals 16 residues. The germline V gene has CDR1 MDHEN and CDR2 SYDVKM. The CDR3 spells CASSSPLSPGANVLTF. DNA of the CDR3: TGTGCCAGTAGTTCCCCATTAAGCCCTGGGGCCAACGTCCTGACTTTC. The full variable domain, its missing parts supplied by reference TRBV28 and TRBJ2-6, is DVKVTQSSRYLVKRTGEKVFLECVQDMDHENMFWYRQDPGLGLRLIYFSYDVKMKEKGDIPEGYSVSREKKERFSLILESASTNQTSMYLCASSSPLSPGANVLTFGAGSRLTVL.

A few counts support this clone. This sequence joins TRBV18 and TRBJ1-5; 8 bases are shared with TRBD1. This CDR3 is 14 amino acids long. CDR1 and CDR2 from the germline V gene are KGHSH and LQKENI. J gave up 5 bases and V 3 bases, and 3 bases lay outside the gene matches. DNA of the CDR3: TGTGCCAGCTCACCCTCAGGGGGCGATCAGCCCCAGCATTTT. Translation gives CASSPSGGDQPQHF.

This chain connects TRBV6-5 to TRBJ1-6; 7 nucleotides align to TRBD1. The CDR3 sequence is 15 residues long. The V gene's germline CDR1 is MNHEY and CDR2 SVGAGI. J was trimmed by 4 bases and V by 7 bases; bases with no gene match: 7. The CDR3 region has the DNA TGTGCCAGCAAGGACAGGAGGCTTTATAATTCACCCCTCCACTTT. Residues: CASKDRRLYNSPLHF.

The chain is built from TRBV14 and TRBJ2-5; weak D call: TRBD2 (5 bases). The CDR3 has 16 amino acids. Germline V gene data show CDR1 as SGHDN and CDR2 as FVKESK. Trimming cost V 4 bases and J 0 bases, with 15 bases left between them. The CDR3 nucleotides are TGTGCCAGCAGCCGCTACCTCGGGAACAACCAAGAGACCCAGTACTTC. Translating it yields CASSRYLGNNQETQYF.

The chain couples TRBV29-1 to TRBJ1-1; a possible D gene is TRBD1 (5 bases). The CDR3 has 14 residues. With 6 bases removed from V and 4 bases from J, the gap between germline ends came to 18 bases. Germline assignment: CDR1 SQVTM and CDR2 ANQGSEA. CDR3 residues: CSVTRFQGGTEAFF. Written as DNA, the CDR3 is TGCAGCGTCACCAGATTCCAGGGCGGCACTGAAGCTTTCTTT.

This rearrangement joins TRBV18 to TRBJ2-3; no clear D. The CDR3 covers 13 residues. Germline assignment: CDR1 KGHSH and CDR2 LQKENI. Between the trimmed V and J ends, which lost 1 base and 4 bases, there was a span of 6 bases. The CDR3 nucleotides read TGTGCCAGCTCACCACTTCGAGCAGATACGCAGTATTTT. Translated, it gives CASSPLRADTQYF.

This chain connects TRBV2 to TRBJ2-7, with D tentatively TRBD1 (5 bases). Germline lookup yields CDR1 SNHLY and CDR2 FYNNEI. CDR3 length: 12 amino acids. V was shortened by 6 bases and J by 6 bases, with 12 bases between the two germline ends. The CDR3 protein is CASRRTRAEQYF. CDR3 sequence (DNA): TGTGCCAGCAGAAGGACAAGAGCCGAGCAGTACTTC.

This clone was seen only a few times. The chain carries TRBV2 and TRBJ2-3; D might be TRBD2 (7 bases). Trimming pared 8 bases from V and 4 bases from J, leaving 13 bases between. CDR1 SNHLY and CDR2 FYNNEI come from the germline V gene. The CDR3 spans 13 residues. The CDR3 loop reads CASSRGAADTQYF. In DNA, the CDR3 is TGTGCCAGCTCACGGGGGGCCGCAGATACGCAGTATTTT.

The chain couples TRBV11-1 to TRBJ2-7; 9 bases are a match to TRBD1. Germline-derived CDR1 and CDR2 are SGHAT and FQDESV (reference sequence). This CDR3 contains 14 residues. The V segment lost 6 bases and the J segment 5 bases; nucleotides outside the gene matches: 8. The CDR3 protein is CASREQGAKDEQYF. The CDR3 DNA is TGTGCCAGCAGGGAACAGGGGGCGAAGGACGAGCAGTACTTC. The full variable domain, rest sourced from reference TRBV11-1 and TRBJ2-7, is EAEVAQSPRYKITEKSQAVAFWCDPISGHATLYWYRQILGQGPELLVQFQDESVVDDSQLPKDRFSAERLKGVDSTLKIQPAELGDSAMYLCASREQGAKDEQYFGPGTRLTVT.

The chain uses TRBV28 and TRBJ1-2; 11 nucleotides match TRBD1. The CDR3 is 18 residues long. V dropped 1 base and J dropped 4; count of bases not matched to a gene: 11. The germline gives CDR1 MDHEN, CDR2 SYDVKM. CDR3 loop: CASSLSTRRTGGVYGYTF. The DNA for the CDR3 is TGTGCCAGCAGTTTATCCACTCGTAGGACAGGGGGCGTCTATGGCTACACCTTC.

The chain links TRBV7-9 to TRBJ2-3; TRBD2 aligns across 8 bases. Germline CDR1 reads SEHNR; CDR2 reads FQNEAQ (reference sequence). CDR3 size: 12 residues. V was pared by 11 bases and J by 3 bases, with 4 bases of the junction left unmatched. The CDR3 here is CALAGSTDTQYF. CDR3 bases: TGTGCCTTAGCGGGGTCAACAGATACGCAGTATTTT.

The rearrangement uses TRBV5-5 and TRBJ2-3; a weak D match, TRBD2 (5 bases). The CDR3 has 15 residues. V was trimmed by 4 bases and J by 0 bases, leaving 12 bases between them. The germline V gene encodes CDR1 SGHKS and CDR2 YYEKEE (reference sequence). CDR3 coding DNA: TGTGCCAGCAGCCCGCGGACGGGAAGCACAGATACGCAGTATTTT. Translated: CASSPRTGSTDTQYF.

The genes are TRBV2 and TRBJ2-2; 12 nucleotides agree with TRBD1. Germline CDR1 and CDR2: SNHLY and FYNNEI. The CDR3 totals 17 residues. With V trimmed by 7 bases and J by 8 bases, 14 bases remained unmatched. In DNA form, the CDR3 reads TGTGCCAGCAACCTCCCCGGGACAGGGGGCGCGGAAGGGGAGCTGTTTTTT. Translated: CASNLPGTGGAEGELFF.

V usage is TRBV6-5 and J usage is TRBJ1-1; perhaps TRBD1 as D (5 bases). Trimming removed 7 bases from V and 4 bases from J, with 7 bases in between. Per germline, CDR1 MNHEY and CDR2 SVGAGI. This CDR3 has 11 amino acids. The CDR3 loop reads CASKGVTEAFF. CDR3 nucleotide sequence: TGTGCCAGCAAAGGGGTCACTGAAGCTTTCTTT.

The chain carries TRBV7-2 and TRBJ1-3; weak D call: TRBD1 (5 bases). In germline, CDR1 is SGHTA, CDR2 FQGNSA. Deletions cut 5 bases from V and 1 base from J, with 6 bases between. The CDR3 consists of 13 residues. The CDR3 loop reads CASSPGSGNTIYF. The CDR3 nucleotides are TGTGCCAGCAGCCCAGGGTCTGGAAACACCATATATTTT.

This clone was seen a single time. The chain employs TRBV5-1 and TRBJ2-3; a weak D match, TRBD2 (6 bases). The CDR3 totals 16 residues. Germline values: CDR1 SGHRS, CDR2 YFSETQ. V shed 4 bases and J shed 6 bases, with 21 bases lying between them. This CDR3 is CASSTTTRRAGDTQYF. For the CDR3, the DNA is TGCGCCAGCAGCACTACGACTAGGAGAGCGGGCGATACGCAGTATTTT.

The chain has TRBV27 and TRBJ2-1; 9 nucleotides match TRBD2. Trimming removed 5 bases from V and 3 bases from J; junction bases left unmatched: 11. CDR1 is MNHEY, CDR2 SMNVEV, per germline (reference sequence). The CDR3 runs to 17 residues. CDR3 amino acids: CASSPAQLAGYYNEQFF. Written as DNA, the CDR3 is TGTGCCAGCAGTCCCGCGCAACTAGCGGGCTACTACAATGAGCAGTTCTTC.

The V call is TRBV28, the J call TRBJ1-6; D perhaps matches TRBD1 (5 bases). Germline V lookup: CDR1 MDHEN, CDR2 SYDVKM. V dropped 4 bases and J dropped 5 bases, with 15 bases sitting between them. The CDR3 contains 16 residues. In DNA, the CDR3 is TGTGCCAGCAGTTCCTATGACAGCCCTGATAATTCACCCCTCCACTTT. Translated: CASSSYDSPDNSPLHF.

Note on this clone: In the same sample, other DNA sequences code for this CDR3. This chain joins TRBV7-2 and TRBJ2-7; TRBD2 agrees at 14 bases. Per germline, CDR1 SGHTA and CDR2 FQGNSA. CDR3 size: 15 residues. After removal of 4 bases from V and 2 bases from J, the junction contained 1 base not matched to a gene. In DNA form, the CDR3 reads TGTGCCAGCAGCTGGACTAGCGGGGGGCCCTACGAGCAGTACTTC. Translating gives CASSWTSGGPYEQYF.

This clone came up a few times. The chain recombines TRBV12-2 with TRBJ2-3; the table names TRBD2, a call not compared with the DNA. TRBV12-2 is a pseudogene locus. CDR3 length: 17 residues. In DNA, the CDR3 is TGTGCAAGTCGCTTCATCCGGGACTGGGGTGGCACAGATACGCAGTATTTT. This encodes CASRFIRDWGGTDTQYF.